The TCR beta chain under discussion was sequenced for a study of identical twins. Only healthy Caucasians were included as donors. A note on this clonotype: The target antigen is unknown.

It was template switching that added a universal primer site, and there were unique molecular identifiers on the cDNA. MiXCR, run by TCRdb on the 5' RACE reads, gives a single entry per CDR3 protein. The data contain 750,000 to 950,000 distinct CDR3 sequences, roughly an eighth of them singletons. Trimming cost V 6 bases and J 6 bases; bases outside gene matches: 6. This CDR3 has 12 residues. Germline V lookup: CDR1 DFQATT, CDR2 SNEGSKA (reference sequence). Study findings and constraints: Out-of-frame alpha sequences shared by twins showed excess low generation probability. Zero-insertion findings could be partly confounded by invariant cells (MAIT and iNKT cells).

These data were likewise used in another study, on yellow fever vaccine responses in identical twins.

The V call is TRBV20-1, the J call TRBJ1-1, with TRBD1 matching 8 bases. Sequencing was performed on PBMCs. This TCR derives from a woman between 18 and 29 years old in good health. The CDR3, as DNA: TGCAGTGCACAGGGGGGGGTCGCTGAAGCTTTCTTT. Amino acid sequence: CSAQGGVAEAFF.